This T cell receptor (beta chain) appears in the sequencing data of a study of T cell repertoires in ileal Crohn's disease. Background on the study: All patients had surgery for stricturing (around 60%) or penetrating (about 39%) disease.

CDR3 length equals 16 residues. The germline gives CDR1 SGHKS, CDR2 YYEKEE (reference sequence). V lost 3 bases to trimming and J lost 1 base, with 16 bases between them. This clone is medium-sized within its sample. Produced via immunoSEQ multiplex PCR; TCRdb's table is partial and in-frame only. The table records about 14,000 clones, roughly 80% of them present only once. The chain has TRBV5-5 and TRBJ2-5; TRBD2 might be the D (5 bases). The receptor comes from an adult with Crohn's disease. Specimen: ileal tissue. The CDR3 sequence is CASSWAGGRTQETQYF. Written as DNA, the CDR3 is TGTGCCAGCAGCTGGGCGGGTGGACGTACCCAAGAGACCCAGTACTTC.